This T cell receptor (beta chain) originates from a study of T cell responses to AZD1222 COVID-19 vaccine. Findings and caveats of the study: CD4 TCRs covered the whole spike, strongest at regions 160-218 and 743-854. A mostly white British donor set with more females was recruited, and clonal diversity was possibly underestimated. Without day 14 samples, only post-peak T cell repertoires were studied. Unmutated variant regions reportedly attract nearly half of all spike-specific TCRs.

Sequenced by immunoSEQ multiplex PCR; TCRdb stores in-frame clones only, minus some. The sample yields around 190,000 clones, 85% to 95% seen once. V lost 1 base and J lost 9; bases outside the gene matches: 5. CDR1 is MNHEY, CDR2 SMNVEV, per germline (reference sequence). The CDR3 runs 14 residues. This clone was counted between two and nine times. Its antigen remains unknown. The genes are TRBV27 and TRBJ2-7; 11 bases are shared with TRBD2. Sequenced here: peripheral blood, sampled 28 days after the second AZD1222 dose. This sequence originates from an adult who received the AZD1222 COVID-19 vaccine. The CDR3 sequence: CASSLFGTSGLQYF. CDR3 DNA sequence: TGTGCCAGCAGTTTATTCGGGACTAGCGGCTTGCAGTACTTC.